This T cell receptor (beta chain) was obtained from a study of blood T cell repertoires in COVID-19. Across the whole study: Specimens from acute and convalescent COVID-19 originated in the United States, Italy and Spain.

In the original analysis: Estimates of nucleated cell counts were drawn from the amplification of reference gene primers. This table comes from immunoSEQ multiplex PCR, and its TCRdb copy is limited to in-frame clones, with some not included. That table furnishes V, J and clone size, whereas the DNA furnished D and trimming. The sample includes 75,000 to 80,000 clones, 86% seen only once; the top ten take around 17%. This clone was seen a single time. This CDR3 spans 15 amino acids. Trimming removed 1 base at V and 10 bases at J, with 14 bases between. Germline assignment: CDR1 MGHDK and CDR2 SYGVNS. This receptor was obtained from a human donor in a cohort sampled during active COVID-19. Sequenced input: peripheral blood. V gene TRBV25-1 combines with J gene TRBJ1-6; perhaps TRBD1 as D (5 bases). As DNA, the CDR3 is TGTGCCAGCAGTGAATCAGGGATTGTAAGGTCACCCCTCCACTTT. It translates to CASSESGIVRSPLHF.